The present entry profiles one TCR beta chain with its context. Its antigen is currently unknown. The data were obtained in a study of cytomegalovirus exposure and HLA in healthy donors. As for the study in general: Drawn from HLA-typed donors, about 82 million unique TCRs were held in an early data release. Study conclusions and caveats: From TCR beta sequences, most subjects' HLA-A and HLA-B alleles were reportedly predicted accurately. Cytomegalovirus-associated status was assigned to around 160 TCR beta chains. High specificity and sensitivity for cytomegalovirus status were reported for the classifier.

PCR used 60 Vbeta primers and 13 Jbeta primers. Sequencing was performed with immunoSEQ multiplex PCR; in TCRdb, only in-frame clones are kept and a portion is missing. Of 100,000 to 150,000 clones listed, around 80% are singletons. Germline CDR1 MDHEN, CDR2 SYDVKM. Trimming stripped 6 bases from V and 11 bases from J, with 19 bases between. This CDR3 has 13 residues. This TCR derives from a woman aged 40 to 49 in good health and CMV-seronegative. What was sequenced was PBMCs. V and J are TRBV28 and TRBJ1-1, with D maybe TRBD1 (6 bases). The CDR3 DNA reads as TGTGCCAGCAGCAGGCCGGCGGCGGGGGGCGCTTTCTTT. Translated, it gives CASSRPAAGGAFF.